This T cell receptor (beta chain) stems from a study of T-cell reconstitution after alpha-beta-depleted transplantation in children. Overall study results and limits: By about two months after transplant, alpha-beta T cells reportedly arose from several hundred graft clones that had expanded. The authors attributed T-cell counts and diversity one year after transplant mostly to newly produced T cells. Some patients' high day-60 TCRbeta diversity was traced to surviving recipient T cells and thymic progenitors.

The germline V gene encodes CDR1 DFQATT and CDR2 SNEGSKA (reference sequence). The CDR3 covers 15 residues. V lost 0 bases and J lost 4; bases outside the gene matches: 7. This clonotype was seen a handful of times. The antigen is not known. Unique molecular identifiers were incorporated when the TCRbeta library was constructed. A single record per CDR3 protein comes from TCRdb applying MiXCR to the PCR reads. The table records under 450,000 distinct CDR3 sequences, around 15% of them present only once. The sequence derives from a boy under two years old who had a stem cell transplant for Wiskott-Aldrich syndrome, so the T cells may come from the graft donor. The input for sequencing was PBMCs, mostly from graft donor cells, taken 360 days after TCRalphabeta/CD19-depleted stem cell transplant. This rearrangement joins TRBV20-1 to TRBJ2-5; 8 bases line up with TRBD2. This CDR3 reads CSARDLGLAIETQYF. The CDR3 coding sequence is TGCAGTGCTAGAGATCTCGGACTAGCTATAGAGACCCAGTACTTC.